One and the same sample provided the 15 T cell receptor beta chains below, sequenced in a study of cytomegalovirus exposure and HLA in healthy donors. The primer mix had 60 Vbeta and 13 Jbeta primers. Assay used: immunoSEQ multiplex PCR; TCRdb lists only in-frame clones, some missing. The data contain approximately 160,000 clones, approximately 62% of them singletons. Source material: PBMCs. All receptors derive from a man aged 45-65 years in good health and CMV-seronegative.

This chain connects TRBV7-6 to TRBJ2-3; possibly TRBD1 for D (6 bases). In germline, CDR1 is SGHVS, CDR2 FNYEAQ. The CDR3 consists of 17 residues. V was clipped by 5 bases and J by 6 bases, with 24 bases between them. CDR3 DNA: TGTGCCAGCAGCCCAGAAGGGGCAGGGGCCCCGGTGGATACGCAGTATTTT. This codes for CASSPEGAGAPVDTQYF.

V is TRBV2 and J is TRBJ2-5, with 12 positions matching TRBD2. Germline V CDR1 and CDR2: SNHLY, FYNNEI. The CDR3 runs 15 residues. The junction had 11 bases not matched to a gene; V was cut back by 10 bases and J by 5 bases. The CDR3 DNA reads as TGTGCCACCAAGGGGGCTAGCGGGGGGGCGGAGACCCAGTACTTC. Translation gives CATKGASGGAETQYF.

V is TRBV5-4 and J is TRBJ2-1, with TRBD2 matching over 11 bases. Germline loops: CDR1 SGHNT, CDR2 YYREEE (reference sequence). V was pared by 4 bases and J by 5 bases, with 5 bases of the junction left unmatched. This CDR3 is 15 amino acids long. In nucleotides, the CDR3 is TGTGCCAGCAGCATTGTAGCGGGGGGGCACAATGAGCAGTTCTTC. Protein: CASSIVAGGHNEQFF.

V gene TRBV11-1 combines with J gene TRBJ2-7; 12 bases align to TRBD2. The germline V gene has CDR1 SGHAT and CDR2 FQDESV (reference sequence). This CDR3 is built from 15 residues. J lost 6 bases, V lost 5 bases, and 8 bases had no gene match. The CDR3 bases are TGTGCCAGCAGCCCAGACCCGGGACTAGCGGGCGAGCAGTACTTC. This gives the protein CASSPDPGLAGEQYF.

The chain uses TRBV11-3 and TRBJ1-1, with 7 bases aligning to TRBD1. The germline CDR1 and CDR2 sequences are SGHNT and YENEEA. The CDR3 contains 15 residues. Trimming cost V 5 bases and J 6 bases; bases outside gene matches: 12. The chain's CDR3 is CASSPQGGGDAEAFF. CDR3 nucleotide sequence: TGTGCCAGCAGCCCCCAGGGGGGCGGGGACGCTGAAGCTTTCTTT.

The rearrangement links TRBV7-8 to TRBJ2-3; 8 bases line up with TRBD2. V was clipped by 3 bases and J by 5 bases; unmatched bases: 4. Looked up from germline, CDR1 is SGHVS and CDR2 is FQNEAQ. The CDR3 runs 14 residues. The CDR3 sequence: CASSLSTSGDTQYF. The DNA for the CDR3 is TGTGCCAGCAGCTTGAGCACTAGCGGAGATACGCAGTATTTT.

This chain links TRBV7-2 with TRBJ2-1, with 7 bases lining up with TRBD1. The CDR3 totals 13 residues. Germline V gives CDR1 SGHTA, CDR2 FQGNSA. J lost 9 bases, V lost 5 bases, and 7 bases had no gene match. The CDR3 nucleotides are TGTGCCAGCAGCGGGACAGCAGGGGGTGAGCAGTTCTTC. Translated: CASSGTAGGEQFF.

The chain recombines TRBV4-3 with TRBJ1-3; possibly TRBD1 for D (5 bases). This CDR3 is built from 15 residues. Germline CDR1 and CDR2: LGHNA and YSLEER. Trimming removed 4 bases at V and 2 bases at J, with 12 bases between. This chain's CDR3 is CASSLWGVPGNTIYF. The DNA of the CDR3 is TGCGCCAGCAGCCTATGGGGGGTTCCTGGAAACACCATATATTTT.

The rearrangement uses TRBV6-5 and TRBJ2-7; D is possibly TRBD1 (5 bases). Trimming took 0 bases from V and 3 from J, leaving 12 bases between them. Germline lookup yields CDR1 MNHEY and CDR2 SVGAGI. The CDR3 loop spans 15 amino acids. CDR3 coding DNA: TGTGCCAGCAGTTACTCCCTCCAGGGCGGCTACGAGCAGTACTTC. It specifies CASSYSLQGGYEQYF.

This clone appeared a few times. The rearrangement joins TRBV18 to TRBJ1-2; 8 bases match TRBD1. J gave up 1 base and V 3 bases, and 4 bases lay outside the gene matches. This CDR3 is 15 amino acids long. The V gene's germline CDR1 is KGHSH and CDR2 LQKENI. The CDR3 reads CASSPQTGVNYGYTF. The CDR3 DNA follows: TGTGCCAGCTCACCTCAGACAGGGGTTAACTATGGCTACACCTTC.

This chain joins TRBV5-1 and TRBJ2-3, with unresolved D. The CDR3 totals 15 residues. Germline values: CDR1 SGHRS, CDR2 YFSETQ. Trimming shortened V by 0 bases and J by 2 bases, and 10 bases separated the two germline ends. The CDR3 sequence: CASSLARLNTDTQYF. As DNA, the CDR3 is TGCGCCAGCAGCTTGGCCCGACTCAACACAGATACGCAGTATTTT.

The genes are TRBV27 and TRBJ1-1, with a tentative D call TRBD1 (5 bases). The CDR3 is 12 residues long. Trimming removed 6 bases from V and 5 bases from J, with 10 bases in between. Looked up from germline, CDR1 is MNHEY and CDR2 is SMNVEV (reference sequence). DNA for the CDR3: TGTGCCAGCAGGAGCAGGGAAACTGAAGCTTTCTTT. Residues: CASRSRETEAFF.

The chain links TRBV4-3 to TRBJ1-4; no definite D call. V lost 3 bases, J lost 9 bases, and 17 bases lay in between. The CDR3 has 15 amino acids. Germline V gives CDR1 LGHNA, CDR2 YSLEER. CDR3 sequence: CASSQDPGSAKKLFF. As DNA, the CDR3 is TGCGCCAGCAGCCAGGATCCGGGATCCGCCAAAAAACTGTTTTTT.

The V gene is TRBV7-6, the J gene TRBJ2-6, with 8 bases that match TRBD1. The germline CDR1 and CDR2 sequences are SGHVS and FNYEAQ. Germline trimming cut 1 base from V and 1 base from J; bases unmatched to any gene: 6. The CDR3 is made up of 18 amino acids. This CDR3 is CASSLGQGAVSGANVLTF. CDR3 nucleotide sequence: TGTGCCAGCAGCTTAGGGCAGGGGGCTGTGTCTGGGGCCAACGTCCTGACTTTC.

Concerning this clone: Other DNA sequences in the sample encode the same CDR3. This chain uses TRBV18 with TRBJ2-5; D call uncertain. V lost 2 bases and J 2 bases, leaving 6 bases between the germline ends. The CDR3 loop spans 13 amino acids. CDR1 KGHSH and CDR2 LQKENI come from the germline V gene. The CDR3 DNA reads as TGTGCCAGCTCACCAGGAGAGCAAGAGACCCAGTACTTC. It specifies CASSPGEQETQYF.